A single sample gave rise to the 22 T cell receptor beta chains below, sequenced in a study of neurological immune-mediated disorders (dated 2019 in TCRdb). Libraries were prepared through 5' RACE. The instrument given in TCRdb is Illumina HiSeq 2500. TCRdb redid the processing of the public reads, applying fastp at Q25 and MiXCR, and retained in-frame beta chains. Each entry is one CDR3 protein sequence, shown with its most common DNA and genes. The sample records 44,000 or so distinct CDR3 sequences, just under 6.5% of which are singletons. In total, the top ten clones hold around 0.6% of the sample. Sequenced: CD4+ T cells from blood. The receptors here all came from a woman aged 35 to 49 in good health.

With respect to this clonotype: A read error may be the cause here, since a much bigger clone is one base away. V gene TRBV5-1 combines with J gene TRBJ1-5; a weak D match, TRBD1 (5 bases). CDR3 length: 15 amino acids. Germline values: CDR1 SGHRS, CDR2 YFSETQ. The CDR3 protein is CAISLGVGSNQPQHF. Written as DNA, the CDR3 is TGCGCCATCAGCTTGGGGGTAGGGAGCAATCAGCCCCAGCATTTT. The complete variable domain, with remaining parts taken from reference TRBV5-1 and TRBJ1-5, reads KAGVTQTPRYLIKTRGQQVTLSCSPISGHRSVSWYQQTPGQGLQFLFEYFSETQRNKGNFPGRFSGRQFSNSRSEMNVSTLELGDSALYLCAISLGVGSNQPQHFGDGTRLSIL.

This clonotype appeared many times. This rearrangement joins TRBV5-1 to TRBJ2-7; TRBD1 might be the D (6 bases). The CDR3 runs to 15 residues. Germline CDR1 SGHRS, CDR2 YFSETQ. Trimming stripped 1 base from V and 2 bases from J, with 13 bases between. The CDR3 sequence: CASSLYQGRTYEQYF. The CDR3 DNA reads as TGCGCCAGCAGCTTGTATCAGGGGCGGACCTACGAGCAGTACTTC.

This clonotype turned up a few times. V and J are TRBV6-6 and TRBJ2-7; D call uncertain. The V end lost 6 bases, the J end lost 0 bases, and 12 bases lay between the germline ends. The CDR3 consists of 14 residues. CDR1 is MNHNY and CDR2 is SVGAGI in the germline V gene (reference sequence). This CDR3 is CASSTDWSSYEQYF. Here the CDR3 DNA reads TGTGCCAGCAGCACAGATTGGAGCTCCTACGAGCAGTACTTC.

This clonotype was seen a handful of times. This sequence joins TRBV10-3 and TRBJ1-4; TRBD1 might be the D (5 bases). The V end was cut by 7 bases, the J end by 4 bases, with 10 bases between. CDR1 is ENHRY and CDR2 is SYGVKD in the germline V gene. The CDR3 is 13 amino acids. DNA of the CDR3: TGTGCCATCAATGCAGGGATTAATGAAAAACTGTTTTTT. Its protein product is CAINAGINEKLFF.

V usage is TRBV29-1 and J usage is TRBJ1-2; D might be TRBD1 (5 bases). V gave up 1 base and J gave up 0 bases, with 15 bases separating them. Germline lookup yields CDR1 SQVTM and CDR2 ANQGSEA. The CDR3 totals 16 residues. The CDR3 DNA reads TGCAGCGTTGAAGGGCAGGGTAAGGCTACTAACTATGGCTACACCTTC. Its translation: CSVEGQGKATNYGYTF. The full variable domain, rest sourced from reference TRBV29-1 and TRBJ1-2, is SAVISQKPSRDICQRGTSLTIQCQVDSQVTMMFWYRQQPGQSLTLIATANQGSEATYESGFVIDKFPISRPNLTFSTLTVSNMSPEDSSIYLCSVEGQGKATNYGYTFGSGTRLTVV.

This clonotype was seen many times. CDR3 sequence (DNA): TGTGCCAGCAGTTTCGGGACGGTCTATGGCTACACCTTC. Its protein product is CASSFGTVYGYTF. J is TRBJ1-2 and V is TRBV12-3 or TRBV12-4; perhaps TRBD1 as D (5 bases). Trimming stripped 3 bases from V and 4 bases from J, with 9 bases between. The CDR3 length is 13 residues.

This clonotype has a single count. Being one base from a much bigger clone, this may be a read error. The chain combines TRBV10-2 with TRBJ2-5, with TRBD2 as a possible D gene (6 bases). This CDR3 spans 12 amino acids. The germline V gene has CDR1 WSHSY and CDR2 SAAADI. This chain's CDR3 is CASSQTGETKYF. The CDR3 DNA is TGCGCCAGCAGCCAGACGGGAGAGACCAAGTACTTC.

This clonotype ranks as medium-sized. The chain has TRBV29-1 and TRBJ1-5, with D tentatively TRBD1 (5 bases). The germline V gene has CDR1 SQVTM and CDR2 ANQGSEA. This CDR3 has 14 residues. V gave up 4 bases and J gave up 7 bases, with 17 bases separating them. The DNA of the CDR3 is TGCAGCGTTGCAGAAAGGGGTTGGGGACAGCCCCAGCATTTT. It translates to CSVAERGWGQPQHF.

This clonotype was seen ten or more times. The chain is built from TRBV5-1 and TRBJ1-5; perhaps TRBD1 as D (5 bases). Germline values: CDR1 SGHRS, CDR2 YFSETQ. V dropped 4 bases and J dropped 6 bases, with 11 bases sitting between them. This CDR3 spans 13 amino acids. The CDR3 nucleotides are TGCGCCAGCAGCCCGGGGCCAACTCAGCCCCAGCATTTT. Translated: CASSPGPTQPQHF.

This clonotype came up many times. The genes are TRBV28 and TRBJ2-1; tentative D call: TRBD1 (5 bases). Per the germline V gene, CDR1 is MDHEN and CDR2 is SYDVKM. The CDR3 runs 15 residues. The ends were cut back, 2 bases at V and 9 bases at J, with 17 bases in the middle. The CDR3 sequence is CASSLQGPILAEQFF. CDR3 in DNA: TGTGCCAGCAGTTTACAGGGTCCCATCTTGGCTGAGCAGTTCTTC.

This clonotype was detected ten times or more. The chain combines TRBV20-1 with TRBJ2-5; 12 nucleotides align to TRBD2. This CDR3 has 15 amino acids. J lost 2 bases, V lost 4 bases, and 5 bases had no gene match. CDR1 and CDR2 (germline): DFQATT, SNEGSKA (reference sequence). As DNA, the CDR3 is TGCAGTGCTATCGGCCTAGCGGGAGGGCAAGAGACCCAGTACTTC. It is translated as CSAIGLAGGQETQYF.

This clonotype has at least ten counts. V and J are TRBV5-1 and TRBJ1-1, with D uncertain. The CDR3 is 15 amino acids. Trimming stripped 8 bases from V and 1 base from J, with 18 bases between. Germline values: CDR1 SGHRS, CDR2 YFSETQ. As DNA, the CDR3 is TGCGCCAGTTCCGTATCGGGTCTCGGGAACACTGAAGCTTTCTTT. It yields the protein CASSVSGLGNTEAFF.

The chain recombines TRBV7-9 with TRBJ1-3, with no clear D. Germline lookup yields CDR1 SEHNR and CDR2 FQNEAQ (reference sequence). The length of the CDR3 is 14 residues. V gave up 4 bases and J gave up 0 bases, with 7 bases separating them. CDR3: CASSSPGSGNTIYF. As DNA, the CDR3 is TGTGCCAGCAGCTCTCCGGGCTCTGGAAACACCATATATTTT.

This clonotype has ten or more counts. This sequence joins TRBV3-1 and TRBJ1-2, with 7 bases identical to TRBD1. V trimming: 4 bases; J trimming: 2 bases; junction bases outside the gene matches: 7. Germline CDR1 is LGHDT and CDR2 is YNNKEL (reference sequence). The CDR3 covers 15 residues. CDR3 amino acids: CASSLHDRVNYGYTF. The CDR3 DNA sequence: TGTGCCAGCAGCCTTCATGACAGGGTCAACTATGGCTACACCTTC.

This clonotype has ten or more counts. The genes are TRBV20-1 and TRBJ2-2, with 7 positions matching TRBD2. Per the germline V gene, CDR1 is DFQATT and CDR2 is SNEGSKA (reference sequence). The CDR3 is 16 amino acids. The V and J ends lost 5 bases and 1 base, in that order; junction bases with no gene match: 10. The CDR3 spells CSAPSRAGLNTGELFF. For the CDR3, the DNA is TGCAGTGCTCCTTCGAGAGCGGGATTGAACACCGGGGAGCTGTTTTTT.

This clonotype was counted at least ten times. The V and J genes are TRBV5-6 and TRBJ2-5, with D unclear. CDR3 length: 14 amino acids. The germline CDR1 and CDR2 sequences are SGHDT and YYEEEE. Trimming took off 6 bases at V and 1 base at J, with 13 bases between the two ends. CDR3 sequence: CASTATGPQETQYF. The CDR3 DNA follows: TGTGCCAGCACCGCCACCGGGCCCCAAGAGACCCAGTACTTC.

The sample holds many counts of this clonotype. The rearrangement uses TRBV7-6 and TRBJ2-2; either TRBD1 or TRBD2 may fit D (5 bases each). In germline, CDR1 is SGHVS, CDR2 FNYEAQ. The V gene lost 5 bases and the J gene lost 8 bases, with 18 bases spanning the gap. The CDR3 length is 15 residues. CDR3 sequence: CASSQFPGPEGELFF. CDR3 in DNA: TGTGCCAGCAGCCAATTTCCGGGGCCCGAGGGGGAGCTGTTTTTT.

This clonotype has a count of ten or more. The CDR3 protein is CASTGPRGTSYEQYF. DNA for the CDR3: TGTGCCAGCACTGGACCCAGGGGAACCTCCTACGAGCAGTACTTC. The chain recombines TRBV27 with TRBJ2-7; D perhaps matches TRBD1 (6 bases). This CDR3 comprises 15 residues. V was pared by 7 bases and J by 0 bases, with 16 bases between. The V gene's germline CDR1 is MNHEY and CDR2 SMNVEV (reference sequence).

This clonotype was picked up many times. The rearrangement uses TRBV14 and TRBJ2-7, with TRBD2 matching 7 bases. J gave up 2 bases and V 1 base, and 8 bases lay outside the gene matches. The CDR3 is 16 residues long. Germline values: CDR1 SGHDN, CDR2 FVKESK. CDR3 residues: CASSQGSWGRAYEQYF. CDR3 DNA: TGTGCCAGCAGCCAAGGATCATGGGGGAGGGCCTACGAGCAGTACTTC.

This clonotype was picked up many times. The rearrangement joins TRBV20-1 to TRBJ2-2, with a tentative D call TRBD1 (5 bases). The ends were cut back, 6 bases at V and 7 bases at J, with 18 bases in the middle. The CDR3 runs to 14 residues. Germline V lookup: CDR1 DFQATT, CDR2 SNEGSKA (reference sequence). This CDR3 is CSAPGRQVLGELFF. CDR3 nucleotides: TGCAGTGCCCCAGGGCGGCAGGTCCTCGGGGAGCTGTTTTTT.

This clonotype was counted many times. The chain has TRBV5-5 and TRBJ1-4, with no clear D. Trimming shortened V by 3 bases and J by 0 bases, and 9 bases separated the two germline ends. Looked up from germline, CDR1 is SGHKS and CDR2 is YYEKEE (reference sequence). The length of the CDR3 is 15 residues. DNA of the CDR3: TGTGCCAGCAGCTACGACGGAGCAACTAATGAAAAACTGTTTTTT. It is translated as CASSYDGATNEKLFF.

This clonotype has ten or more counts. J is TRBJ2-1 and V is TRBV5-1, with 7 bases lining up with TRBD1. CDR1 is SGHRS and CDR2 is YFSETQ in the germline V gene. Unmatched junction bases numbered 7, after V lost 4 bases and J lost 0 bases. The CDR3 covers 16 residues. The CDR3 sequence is CASSQADRSSYNEQFF. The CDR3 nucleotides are TGCGCCAGCAGCCAAGCGGACAGGTCCTCCTACAATGAGCAGTTCTTC.